These 16 T cell receptor beta chains came from one sample sequenced in a study of CD8+ T cells in alopecia areata. Treatment: oral pan-JAK inhibitor, 5-10 mg twice daily. Following RNA extraction, reverse transcription yielded cDNA that acted as the sequencing template. The protocol was immunoSEQ multiplex PCR, while the TCRdb copy is restricted to in-frame clones and leaves out a portion. The table shows fewer than 250,000 clones, with 50% to 75% occurring only once. The sample in question was CD4+ T cells sorted from blood, obtained at week 4, from a patient treated with tofacitinib. The receptors shown here come from a human donor with alopecia areata.

The rearrangement links TRBV30 to TRBJ1-2; D might be TRBD1 (5 bases). Germline CDR1 GTSNPN, CDR2 SVGIG (reference sequence). The CDR3 loop spans 10 amino acids. Between the trimmed V and J ends, which lost 5 bases and 7 bases, there was a span of 8 bases. In DNA form, the CDR3 reads TGTGCCTGGGGGACGGTTGGCTACACCTTC. Protein product: CAWGTVGYTF.

The V and J genes are TRBV7-9 and TRBJ1-2; TRBD1 might be the D (5 bases). Germline loops: CDR1 SEHNR, CDR2 FQNEAQ (reference sequence). This CDR3 region has 14 residues. The V end was cut by 5 bases, the J end by 1 base, with 11 bases between. CDR3 amino acids: CASSPDRFNYGYTF. CDR3 coding DNA: TGTGCCAGCAGCCCCGACAGATTTAACTATGGCTACACCTTC.

This chain connects TRBV2 to TRBJ1-6; no clear D gene. V was clipped by 1 base and J by 8 bases, with 3 bases between them. Germline V gives CDR1 SNHLY, CDR2 FYNNEI. The CDR3 sequence is 12 residues long. The CDR3 reads CASSEGDSPLHF. CDR3 nucleotide sequence: TGTGCCAGCAGTGAAGGGGATTCACCCCTCCACTTT.

This sequence joins TRBV2 and TRBJ2-1; D call uncertain. CDR1 is SNHLY and CDR2 is FYNNEI in the germline V gene. V lost 5 bases to trimming and J lost 6 bases, with 8 bases between them. This CDR3 spans 12 amino acids. The CDR3 reads CASSQNSNEQFF. Here the CDR3 DNA reads TGTGCCAGCAGTCAAAACTCCAATGAGCAGTTCTTC.

This clone was seen more than once but under ten times. This sequence joins TRBV4-1 and TRBJ1-2; TRBD1 aligns across 9 bases. From germline, CDR1 is MGHRA and CDR2 YSYEKL. Trimming cost V 0 bases and J 5 bases; bases outside gene matches: 13. The length of the CDR3 is 18 residues. The CDR3 sequence is CASSQDLLTGDRAYGYTF. The CDR3 DNA is TGCGCCAGCAGCCAAGATCTCTTAACAGGGGACAGGGCTTATGGCTACACCTTC.

For the CDR3, the DNA is TGTGCCAGCAGCTTAAGGCTAGCGGGGGGGGTAGCCCCGTTCTTC. Translated, it gives CASSLRLAGGVAPFF. The V gene is TRBV7-9, the J gene TRBJ2-1, with 12 bases matching TRBD2. CDR3 length: 15 amino acids. V was clipped by 2 bases and J by 15 bases; unmatched bases: 11. Germline V CDR1 and CDR2: SEHNR, FQNEAQ (reference sequence).

The chain uses TRBV30 and TRBJ2-2; possibly TRBD2 for D (5 bases). Germline V gives CDR1 GTSNPN, CDR2 SVGIG (reference sequence). V lost 3 bases to trimming and J lost 5 bases, with 10 bases between them. The CDR3 runs to 13 residues. CDR3 loop: CAWSVGMTGELFF. As DNA, the CDR3 is TGTGCCTGGAGCGTCGGGATGACCGGGGAGCTGTTTTTT.

For the CDR3, the DNA is TGTGCCAGCAGCCAGGGAGACACTGAAGCTTTCTTT. It is translated as CASSQGDTEAFF. The chain joins TRBV6-5 to TRBJ1-1; a weak D match, TRBD1 (5 bases). Germline V lookup: CDR1 MNHEY, CDR2 SVGAGI. V dropped 6 bases and J dropped 3 bases, with 8 bases sitting between them. This CDR3 comprises 12 residues.

With regard to this clone: Germline is not matched at one junction end, which may reflect a read error. V is TRBV7-2 and J is TRBJ2-1; D gene unclear. Germline V gene data show CDR1 as SGHTA and CDR2 as FQGNSA. CDR3 length: 15 amino acids. The CDR3 nucleotides are TGCGCCAGCAGCCAAGGTTTTGACCCGTACAATGAGCAGTTCTTC. It is translated as CASSQGFDPYNEQFF.

The chain couples TRBV11-2 to TRBJ1-6, with TRBD1 matching over 7 bases. CDR1 and CDR2 from the germline V gene are SGHAT and FQNNGV. Trimming at V came to 4 bases and at J to 1 base, leaving 4 bases not matched to a gene. This CDR3 has 16 residues. CDR3 region: CASSSTRGSYNSPLHF. CDR3 DNA: TGTGCCAGCAGCTCCACCAGGGGGTCCTATAATTCACCCCTCCACTTT. The full variable domain, with the rest looked up from reference TRBV11-2 and TRBJ1-6, is EAGVAQSPRYKIIEKRQSVAFWCNPISGHATLYWYQQILGQGPKLLIQFQNNGVVDDSQLPKDRFSAERLKGVDSTLKIQPAKLEDSAVYLCASSSTRGSYNSPLHFGNGTRLTVT.

The chain couples TRBV29-1 to TRBJ1-5, with 7 bases identical to TRBD1. The CDR3 totals 12 residues. Germline V gene data show CDR1 as SQVTM and CDR2 as ANQGSEA. Trimming took 7 bases from V and 6 from J; bases not matched to a gene: 6. CDR3 in amino acids: CSAGTAGQPQHF. CDR3 in DNA: TGCAGCGCCGGGACAGCCGGTCAGCCCCAGCATTTT.

The chain uses TRBV7-9 and TRBJ2-5; D possibly matches TRBD1 or TRBD2 (6 bases each). The CDR3 totals 15 residues. V lost 5 bases, J lost 0 bases, and 13 bases lay in between. Looked up from germline, CDR1 is SEHNR and CDR2 is FQNEAQ (reference sequence). Here the CDR3 reads CASSATGGYQETQYF. The CDR3 coding sequence is TGTGCCAGCAGCGCCACCGGGGGCTACCAAGAGACCCAGTACTTC.

The CDR3 nucleotides read TGTGCCAGCAGTTACGCAGCCTCACAAGAGACCCAGTACTTC. It specifies CASSYAASQETQYF. The chain couples TRBV6-6 to TRBJ2-5; D ambiguous. The germline V and J ends were trimmed by 2 bases and 2 bases, with 9 bases remaining between them. The CDR3 contains 14 residues. The germline CDR1 and CDR2 sequences are MNHNY and SVGAGI (reference sequence).

The rearrangement links TRBV18 to TRBJ2-3; D is uncertain. The V and J ends lost 2 bases and 2 bases respectively, with 14 bases between them. Germline CDR1 KGHSH, CDR2 LQKENI. There are 16 residues in the CDR3. CDR3 sequence (DNA): TGTGCCAGCTCACCAGTAGCAGGAGAATACACAGATACGCAGTATTTT. Translation: CASSPVAGEYTDTQYF.

The genes are TRBV18 and TRBJ2-5; D is uncertain. Germline assignment: CDR1 KGHSH and CDR2 LQKENI. Trimming removed 6 bases from V and 3 bases from J, with 8 bases in between. This CDR3 has 12 residues. The CDR3 coding sequence is TGTGCCAGCTCGTCAGACGAAGAGACCCAGTACTTC. It yields the protein CASSSDEETQYF.

The rearrangement joins TRBV4-3 to TRBJ2-7; D ambiguous. The CDR3 sequence is 13 residues long. The ends were cut back, 0 bases at V and 7 bases at J, with 10 bases in the middle. Germline V gene sequence: CDR1 LGHNA, CDR2 YSLEER. The CDR3 nucleotides read TGCGCCAGCAGCCAAGAATTCGGGCGGGAGCAGTACTTC. The encoded protein is CASSQEFGREQYF.